This TCR beta chain derives from a study of CD8 T cells in Susac syndrome. Reverse transcription of about 0.45 to 1 ug RNA was performed with random hexamers. TCRdb reprocessed the immunoSEQ multiplex PCR reads with MiXCR, giving one entry per CDR3 protein. The sample shows about 73,000 distinct CDR3 sequences, about 95% of them seen only once. From germline, CDR1 is SGHDT and CDR2 YYEEEE. After removal of 4 bases from V and 9 bases from J, the junction contained 6 bases not matched to a gene. The CDR3 loop spans 12 amino acids. The CD8+ and CD4+ T cells were isolated magnetically using a negative isolation approach, whereas the TEMRA cells were enriched by FACS.

Sequencing was carried out using CD8+ T cells from PBMCs. This receptor was obtained from a human donor with multiple sclerosis. This sequence joins TRBV5-6 and TRBJ1-1; TRBD1 agrees at 7 bases. The DNA for the CDR3 is TGTGCCAGCAGCCCGACAGGGAAACAAGCTTTCTTT. Protein product: CASSPTGKQAFF.